This T cell receptor (beta chain) appears in the sequencing data of a study of blood T cell repertoires in COVID-19. Study-level background: Researchers got acute and convalescent COVID-19 samples from the United States, Italy and Spain. Sources were T cells, B-cell-depleted T cells, or PBMCs; the material itself was cDNA or gDNA.

In the original workflow: Reference gene primers were amplified, and this amplification served to estimate nucleated cell counts. Only in-frame clones appear in the TCRdb table, and some are missing; sequencing was by immunoSEQ multiplex PCR. V and J calls and clone size are copied from that table; D and trimming were computed from the DNA. The table includes about 150,000 clones, around 78% detected once. Trimming cost V 6 bases and J 5 bases; bases outside gene matches: 13. The CDR3 runs 16 residues. Germline loops: CDR1 SGHRS, CDR2 YFSETQ. V and J are TRBV5-1 and TRBJ2-2; 7 bases agree with TRBD2. This TCR was sampled from a man older than 75 with acute or convalescent COVID-19. Sequenced input: peripheral blood. The CDR3 region is CASTPGAGSITGELFF. The CDR3 bases are TGCGCCAGCACCCCAGGAGCGGGGTCGATTACCGGGGAGCTGTTTTTT.